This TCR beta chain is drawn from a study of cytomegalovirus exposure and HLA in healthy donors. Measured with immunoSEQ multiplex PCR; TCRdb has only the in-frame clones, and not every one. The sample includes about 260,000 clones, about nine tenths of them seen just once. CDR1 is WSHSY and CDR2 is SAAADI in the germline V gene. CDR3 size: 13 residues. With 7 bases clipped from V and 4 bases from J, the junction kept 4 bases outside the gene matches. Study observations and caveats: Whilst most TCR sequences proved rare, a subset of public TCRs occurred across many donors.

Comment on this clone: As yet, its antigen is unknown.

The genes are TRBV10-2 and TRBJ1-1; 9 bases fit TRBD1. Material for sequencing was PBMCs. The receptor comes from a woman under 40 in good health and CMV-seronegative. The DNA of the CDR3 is TGCGCCAGCACCGACAGGGGGGGCACTGAAGCTTTCTTT. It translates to CASTDRGGTEAFF.